This T cell receptor beta chain was observed in a study of esophageal squamous cell carcinoma under preoperative chemotherapy. The germline V gene encodes CDR1 LNHDA and CDR2 SQIVND (reference sequence). V was pared by 11 bases and J by 1 base, with 6 bases between. This CDR3 region has 12 residues. Time point in this sample: after preoperative PTX-NDP chemotherapy. This clonotype came up a few times. TCRdb used MiXCR to reprocess the PCR reads, holding one entry per CDR3 protein. The sample has around 34,000 distinct CDR3 sequences; around 50% are singletons. This clonotype originated in a human donor with esophageal squamous cell carcinoma. The donor label of this sample is uncertain. The specimen was collected from a patient given preoperative chemotherapy. V usage is TRBV19 and J usage is TRBJ2-6; tentative D call: TRBD1 (5 bases). Here the CDR3 DNA reads TGTGCCTCAGGGTCTGGGGCCAACGTCCTGACTTTC. Translated: CASGSGANVLTF.